The T cell receptor (beta chain) under discussion was sequenced for a study of blood T cells in healthy people across ages. Isolation of PBMCs gave at least 7 million cells per sample. Together with a sample-barcoded 5' primer, a J-beta primer mix was included in a second PCR lasting about 6 to 11 cycles. One entry per CDR3 protein results from TCRdb running MiXCR on the 5' RACE reads. The sample gives around 900,000 distinct CDR3 sequences, roughly 51% of which show up once; about 22% is in the top ten. CDR1 SNHLY and CDR2 FYNNEI come from the germline V gene. Trimming cost V 6 bases and J 5 bases, with 10 bases left between them. The CDR3 covers 12 residues.

The chain is built from TRBV2 and TRBJ2-5; possibly TRBD1 for D (5 bases). The specimen was blood. This sequence was found in a woman aged 55-69 years in good health. The CDR3 sequence: CASSRDLETQYF. CDR3 DNA: TGTGCCAGCAGCAGGGATTTGGAGACCCAGTACTTC. Together with reference TRBV2 and TRBJ2-5, the CDR3 gives the full variable domain: EPEVTQTPSHQVTQMGQEVILRCVPISNHLYFYWYRQILGQKVEFLVSFYNNEISEKSEIFDDQFSVERPDGSNFTLKIRSTKLEDSAMYFCASSRDLETQYFGPGTRLLVL.